What follows are 7 T cell receptor beta chains derived from one specimen sequenced in a study of T cells in Graves' hyperthyroidism and ophthalmopathy. TCR beta CDR3 region amplification was performed from RNA transcripts. The HTBI primer set was used in a first-round RT-PCR of the TCR CDR3. MiXCR, applied by TCRdb to the multiplex PCR reads, yields one record per CDR3 protein. Of about 720,000 distinct CDR3 sequences listed, 16% were seen once; the top ten hold 8.4%. Sequenced material: blood. The receptors here all came from a man in his late teens or twenties with Graves' hyperthyroidism.

The table lists this clonotype with a few counts. J is TRBJ1-5 and V is TRBV24-1, with no clear D. The CDR3 sequence is 12 residues long. Germline loops: CDR1 KGHDR, CDR2 SFDVKD. With 4 bases removed from V and 4 bases from J, the gap between germline ends came to 4 bases. CDR3 sequence (DNA): TGTGCCACCAGTGAAGGAAATCAGCCCCAGCATTTT. It yields the protein CATSEGNQPQHF.

V is TRBV10-1 and J is TRBJ2-7, with D perhaps matching TRBD1 or TRBD2 (5 bases each). This CDR3 contains 14 residues. V dropped 6 bases and J dropped 4 bases, with 16 bases sitting between them. In germline, CDR1 is WNHNN, CDR2 SYGVQD (reference sequence). This chain's CDR3 is CASSRDRYSYEQYF. CDR3 in DNA: TGCGCCAGCAGCCGGGACCGCTACTCGTACGAGCAGTACTTC.

This clonotype has at least ten counts. The chain has TRBV11-2 and TRBJ2-1; weak D call: TRBD1 (5 bases). Per germline, CDR1 SGHAT and CDR2 FQNNGV. V was trimmed by 1 base and J by 7 bases, leaving 14 bases between them. CDR3 length: 15 residues. The CDR3 sequence: CASSLARGPLNEQFF. The CDR3 bases are TGTGCCAGCAGCTTAGCTAGGGGCCCTCTAAATGAGCAGTTCTTC.

This rearrangement joins TRBV12-5 to TRBJ1-6; D might be TRBD1 (6 bases). There are 18 residues in the CDR3. Per germline, CDR1 LGHNT and CDR2 FRNRAP. Trimming cost V 1 base and J 7 bases, with 20 bases left between them. Written as DNA, the CDR3 is TGTGCTAGTGGTTTGGCGGGGACGATGACAGGTTCCAATTCACCCCTCCACTTT. Translated, it gives CASGLAGTMTGSNSPLHF.

Comments on this clonotype: One junction end disagrees with the germline gene, perhaps due to a read error. In DNA form, the CDR3 reads TGTGCCAGCAGGAGCGGGAGACGGGTCACAGATACGCAGTGTTTT. Encoded protein: CASRSGRRVTDTQCF. The chain uses TRBV6-2 or TRBV6-3 and TRBJ2-3; TRBD2 aligns across 8 bases. The CDR3 consists of 15 residues. CDR1 and CDR2 (germline): MNHEY, SVGEGT.

Notes on this clonotype: Compared with germline, one end of the junction differs, possibly owing to a read error. J is TRBJ2-7 and V is TRBV28; D is possibly TRBD1 (5 bases). The CDR3 contains 13 residues. Germline-derived CDR1 and CDR2 are MDHEN and SYDVKM. CDR3 residues: CANSPPRSGQQYF. In DNA, the CDR3 is TGTGCCAACAGTCCCCCCCGTTCAGGGCAGCAGTACTTC.

The rearrangement links TRBV4-3 to TRBJ2-5, with 16 bases identical to TRBD2. The CDR3 is 19 amino acids. Trimming cost V 0 bases and J 0 bases; bases outside gene matches: 4. Germline CDR1 and CDR2: LGHNA and YSLEER. This CDR3 reads CASSQDQGLAGGDQETQYF. CDR3 nucleotide sequence: TGCGCCAGCAGCCAAGATCAGGGACTAGCGGGAGGGGACCAAGAGACCCAGTACTTC.